Given below is one T cell receptor beta chain in context. This sample is drawn from a study of blood T cell repertoires in COVID-19. Study-level background: Some COVID-19 samples were acute and others convalescent; all came from the United States, Italy and Spain. In each case, the material was cDNA or gDNA derived from T cells, B-cell-depleted T cells, or PBMCs.

In the authors' workflow: Reference gene primer amplification gave estimated nucleated cell counts. Clones were sequenced by immunoSEQ multiplex PCR, and TCRdb holds only the in-frame ones, with some missing. Clone size and V and J calls were adopted from that table, with D and trimming inferred from the DNA. The sample lists 55,000 to 70,000 clones; over 85% were seen once. This CDR3 is built from 17 residues. V lost 6 bases to trimming and J lost 4 bases; unmatched junction nucleotides: 11. Germline V gene lookup returns CDR1 LGHDT and CDR2 YNNKEL (reference sequence). This sequence joins TRBV3-1 (or the pseudogene TRBV3-2) and TRBJ2-7, with 14 positions matching TRBD2. This TCR derives from a human donor in a cohort sampled during active COVID-19. The sequencing sample was made of peripheral blood. CDR3 sequence (DNA): TGTGCCAGCAGTCATTCGGGACTAGCGGGAGCGACTTACGAGCAGTACTTC. Translation gives CASSHSGLAGATYEQYF.